Listed below are T cell receptor beta chains from one sample, sequenced in a study of blood T cell repertoires in COVID-19. Data came from immunoSEQ multiplex PCR; TCRdb stores just in-frame clones and leaves some out. Of roughly 500,000 clones listed, 85% to 90% are singletons. Material: peripheral blood. The receptors here all came from a man younger than 35 with COVID-19, enrolled during active disease. CDR3s include the opening cysteine and the closing phenylalanine or tryptophan. Each record gives: D gene, J gene, clone size, V gene, CDR3 length, CDR3 DNA, CDR3 protein. D genes are given only for firm matches. A clone size is listed for some rows: how often the clone was seen (once, few, many), or a class if it is expanded.

>TRBD2|TRBJ2-4|once|TRBV4-1|17
TGCGCCAGCAGCCAAGCGCTGTCTCTAGCGGGAGAAAACATTCAGTACTTC
CASSQALSLAGENIQYF
>TRBD2|TRBJ2-7|few|TRBV10-3|15
TGTGCCATCAGACTTGGGACTAGCGGAACCTACGAGCAGTACTTC
CAIRLGTSGTYEQYF
>TRBD1|TRBJ1-4|NA|TRBV14|17
TGTGCCAGCAGCCAAGGGTGGGGACAGGCGAAGTCTGAAAAACTGTTTTTT
CASSQGWGQAKSEKLFF
>NA|TRBJ2-5|NA|TRBV4-1|15
TGCGCCAGCAGCCAGGCCGGGACTTCACAAGAGACCCAGTACTTC
CASSQAGTSQETQYF
>TRBD2|TRBJ2-7|NA|TRBV5-4|15
TGTGCCAGCAGCGTACCGGGACTAGCGGGAGGCGAGCAGTACTTC
CASSVPGLAGGEQYF
>TRBD2|TRBJ2-1|NA|TRBV2|15
TGTGCCAGCAGTGAACAAAGCGGGGGGGCCATGGAGCAGTTCTTC
CASSEQSGGAMEQFF
>NA|TRBJ2-3|NA|TRBV10-3|13
TGTGCCATCAGCGAGACTAGCACAGATACGCAGTATTTT
CAISETSTDTQYF
>TRBD2|TRBJ2-1|NA|TRBV3-1/TRBV3-2|13
TGTGCCAGCAGCCAAGATAATCTAGCGGGGCAGTTCTTC
CASSQDNLAGQFF
>NA|TRBJ2-6|NA|TRBV19|17
TGTGCCAGCAGTATTGGACATTTGAGCTCTGGGGCCAACGTCCTGACTTTC
CASSIGHLSSGANVLTF
>NA|TRBJ2-1|NA|TRBV27|15
TGTGCCAGCAGTCGTTACAGTAGTCCTTACAATGAGCAGTTCTTC
CASSRYSSPYNEQFF
>NA|TRBJ1-1|NA|TRBV15|15
TGTGCCACCACCCCGCCCCCCCCTGGACACTCCCAAGCTTTCTTT
CATTPPPPGHSQAFF
>TRBD1|TRBJ2-2|NA|TRBV5-1|13
TGCGCCAGCAGCGGAACAGGGGCCGGGGAGCTGTTTTTT
CASSGTGAGELFF
>NA|TRBJ2-1|NA|TRBV24-1|16
TGTGCCACCAGTGATTTGCATGGGGCCCTCCACAATGAGCAGTTCTTC
CATSDLHGALHNEQFF
>TRBD1|TRBJ2-4|NA|TRBV5-6|13
TGTGCCAGCAGCTTCGGGACAGCAAACATTCAGTACTTC
CASSFGTANIQYF
>TRBD1|TRBJ1-2|NA|TRBV18|15
TGTGCCAGCTCACCATGGGGACAGGGCGTATATGGCTACACCTTC
CASSPWGQGVYGYTF
>TRBD2|TRBJ2-5|NA|TRBV5-8|20
TGTGCCAGCAGCTTATTGAGTTTGTTCGGGAGGGCCAATCTAACGGAGACCCAGTACTTC
CASSLLSLFGRANLTETQYF
>TRBD1|TRBJ1-1|NA|TRBV11-3|15
TGTGCCAGCAGCTCACACCGGACAGGGGAGACTGAAGCTTTCTTT
CASSSHRTGETEAFF
>NA|TRBJ2-3|once|TRBV24-1|13
TGTGCCACCAGTAGAAGAGGCACAGATACGCAGTATTTT
CATSRRGTDTQYF
>NA|TRBJ2-5|NA|TRBV19|14
TGTGCCAGTGGATCCCAGGGGTCCTCGAAGACCCAGTACTTC
CASGSQGSSKTQYF
>NA|TRBJ2-1|NA|TRBV3-1/TRBV3-2|11
TGTGCCAGCAGCCAACTATATGAGCAGTTCTTC
CASSQLYEQFF
>TRBD2|TRBJ2-1|NA|TRBV7-9|16
TGTGCCAGCAGGCTGACCCTAGCGGGGGTAAACAATGAGCAGTTCTTC
CASRLTLAGVNNEQFF
>TRBD1|TRBJ1-1|NA|TRBV24-1|16
TGTGCCACCAGTGGCCAACCGGGACAGGGTAACACTGAAGCTTTCTTT
CATSGQPGQGNTEAFF
>NA|TRBJ2-7|once|TRBV10-1|14
TGCGCCAGCAGTGAGTCGGACTTTTCTGGCGAGCAGTACTTC
CASSESDFSGEQYF
>NA|TRBJ2-7|NA|TRBV5-1|13
TGCGCCAGCAGTGACCTCAGAGCAGGGAAGCAGTACTTC
CASSDLRAGKQYF
>NA|TRBJ1-6|NA|TRBV5-1|17
TGCGCCAGCAGCTCCTACATCTTAGGAGAAGAGCCCTCACCCCTCCACTTT
CASSSYILGEEPSPLHF
>NA|TRBJ2-4|NA|TRBV9|15
TGTGCCAGCAGCGCCGCTCCGGGTAAAGGAAACATTCAGTACTTC
CASSAAPGKGNIQYF
>NA|TRBJ2-5|NA|TRBV3-1/TRBV3-2|12
TGTGCCAGCAGCTCAGGACAAGAGACCCAGTACTTC
CASSSGQETQYF
>NA|TRBJ2-5|NA|TRBV6-5|13
TGTGCCAGCAGTTACTCCCGAGGCGGGACCCAGTACTTC
CASSYSRGGTQYF
>TRBD2|TRBJ2-2|few|TRBV6-5|16
TGTGCCAGCAGTTCGGTAGCGGGGAGGAACACCGGGGAGCTGTTTTTT
CASSSVAGRNTGELFF
>NA|TRBJ2-2|NA|TRBV5-1|14
TGCGCCAGCAGACTAGCCATGACTTCCGGGGAGCTGTTTTTT
CASRLAMTSGELFF
>NA|TRBJ2-6|NA|TRBV3-1/TRBV3-2|17
TGTGCCAGCAGCCAATACCGGGGTACAGCTGGGGCCAACGTCCTGACTTTC
CASSQYRGTAGANVLTF
>NA|TRBJ2-5|NA|TRBV5-1|13
TGCGCCAGCAGCCCCCGAGGCCAGGAGACCCAGTACTTC
CASSPRGQETQYF
>TRBD1|TRBJ2-7|NA|TRBV5-8|15
TGTGCCAGCAGCCTGGACAGGGGGCTATCCTACGAGCAGTACTTC
CASSLDRGLSYEQYF
>NA|TRBJ2-2|NA|TRBV10-1|18
TGCGCCAGCAGTGAAGGGTTTATTGGTACAGGGAGCACCGGGGAGCTGTTTTTT
CASSEGFIGTGSTGELFF
>TRBD1|TRBJ1-5|NA|TRBV2|13
TGTGCCAGCGCGACAGGGAAGTATCAGCCCCAGCATTTT
CASATGKYQPQHF
>NA|TRBJ1-1|NA|TRBV7-9|16
TGTGCCAGCAGCTTAGGGTCGACATTCCCTAGCGCTGAAGCTTTCTTT
CASSLGSTFPSAEAFF
>NA|TRBJ1-3|NA|TRBV10-3|15
TGTGCCATCAGGAGGGCAGCAGAACGTGGAAACACCATATATTTT
CAIRRAAERGNTIYF
>TRBD2|TRBJ2-3|NA|TRBV25-1|17
TGTGCCAGCAGCCCCGGACTAGCGGGATCTAGGGGAGATACGCAGTATTTT
CASSPGLAGSRGDTQYF
>NA|TRBJ2-2|once|TRBV2|16
TGTGCCAGCAGTGAAGGTGAAGAGAGGAACACCGGGGAGCTGTTTTTT
CASSEGEERNTGELFF
>TRBD1|TRBJ1-5|NA|TRBV3-1/TRBV3-2|14
TGTGCCAGCAGCCGCGGACAGGAGGATCAGCCCCAGCATTTT
CASSRGQEDQPQHF
>TRBD2|TRBJ2-1|NA|TRBV11-2|16
TGTGCCAGCAGCTCAGGACTAGCGGGAGGAGGTGGGGAGCAGTTCTTC
CASSSGLAGGGGEQFF
>NA|TRBJ2-5|NA|TRBV9|15
TGTGCCAGCAGCGCACGACACCTTCAAGAAGAGACCCAGTACTTC
CASSARHLQEETQYF
>NA|TRBJ1-3|NA|TRBV6-2/TRBV6-3|15
TGTGCCAGCAGTTCGGGGGGGGCCACGGAGAACACCATATATTTT
CASSSGGATENTIYF
>TRBD1|TRBJ2-3|NA|TRBV24-1|16
TGTGCCACCAGTGATTCGAGCGGCACAGGGGCAGATACGCAGTATTTT
CATSDSSGTGADTQYF
>TRBD2|TRBJ2-5|NA|TRBV7-9|14
TGTGCCAGCAAAGAACTAGCGGGGCCAGAGACCCAGTACTTC
CASKELAGPETQYF
>NA|TRBJ1-5|NA|TRBV24-1|15
TGTGCCACCAGTGATGCTACAGGGTCGGGGTTACCCCAGCATTTT
CATSDATGSGLPQHF
>NA|TRBJ1-2|NA|TRBV28|16
TGTGCCAGCAGTTCCGTAAGGAGGGTAGGGGCCTATGGCTACACCTTC
CASSSVRRVGAYGYTF
>TRBD1|TRBJ2-2|NA|TRBV7-9|15
TGTGCCAGCAGCTTATGGACAGGGGGCACCGGGGAGCTGTTTTTT
CASSLWTGGTGELFF
>NA|TRBJ1-1|NA|TRBV28|14
TGTGCCAGCAGTTTCGGACAGCTAAACACTGAAGCTTTCTTT
CASSFGQLNTEAFF
>TRBD2|TRBJ2-2|NA|TRBV18|15
TGTGCCAGCTCACCAGGACTAGCTATTACCGGGGAGCTGTTTTTT
CASSPGLAITGELFF
>NA|TRBJ2-1|once|TRBV4-1|15
TGCGCCAGCAGCCACGACATTAGCTCCTACAATGAGCAGTTCTTC
CASSHDISSYNEQFF
>NA|TRBJ2-3|NA|TRBV5-4|14
TGTGCCAGCAGCTGGGGGAAAGGGGGAGATACGCAGTATTTT
CASSWGKGGDTQYF
>NA|TRBJ1-6|NA|TRBV3-1/TRBV3-2|15
TGTGCCAGCACCCTCGACGGAGTTTCGTACTCACCCCTCCACTTT
CASTLDGVSYSPLHF
>NA|TRBJ2-1|few|TRBV5-5|14
TGTGCCAGCAGCTTGCTCCAGGGAAGGAATGAGCAGTTCTTC
CASSLLQGRNEQFF
>TRBD2|TRBJ2-7|few|TRBV27|15
TGTGCCAGCAGTTTAAAGGCTAGCGGGAGTCGGGAGCAGTACTTC
CASSLKASGSREQYF